The 10 T cell receptor beta chains listed next were all sequenced from one sample in a study of blood T cell repertoires in COVID-19 (TCRdb year 2020). The method was the immunoSEQ multiplex PCR assay. Here the immuneACCESS table is served through TCRdb, limited to in-frame sequences with V and J called. Missing clones are a known gap in these copies; in checked studies unresolved V genes cover under half, and the rest lacks a known reason. The sample table shows around 230,000 clones, and approximately 83% are seen once. The biggest ten clones account for 3.3% of the sample. Sequencing was done on a sample of PBMCs or T cells enriched from blood (not recorded which). All receptors derive from a woman between 40 and 55 years old with acute COVID-19.

J is TRBJ1-2 and V is TRBV19, with TRBD1 identical over 11 bases. The CDR3 spans 15 residues. CDR1 LNHDA and CDR2 SQIVND come from the germline V gene (reference sequence). J was trimmed by 0 bases and V by 4 bases; bases with no gene match: 1. This CDR3 reads CASSKGQGANYGYTF. CDR3 nucleotide sequence: TGTGCCAGTAGTAAGGGACAGGGGGCTAACTATGGCTACACCTTC.

The chain recombines TRBV24-1 with TRBJ2-3; 11 nucleotides align to TRBD2. V was pared by 3 bases and J by 0 bases, with 1 base of the junction left unmatched. CDR1 and CDR2 (germline): KGHDR, SFDVKD. There are 16 residues in the CDR3. CDR3 bases: TGTGCCACCAGTGATCGACTAGCGGGAAGCACAGATACGCAGTATTTT. This codes for CATSDRLAGSTDTQYF.

This rearrangement joins TRBV6-5 to TRBJ1-3, with a weak D call TRBD1 (6 bases). This CDR3 is built from 15 residues. Germline CDR1 MNHEY, CDR2 SVGAGI. With 6 bases removed from V and 0 bases from J, the gap between germline ends came to 12 bases. CDR3 nucleotide sequence: TGTGCCAGCAGACGACAGGCCCGCTCTGGAAACACCATATATTTT. This sequence encodes CASRRQARSGNTIYF.

The chain is built from TRBV7-6 and TRBJ2-7; D is possibly TRBD1 (6 bases). The CDR3 runs to 16 residues. V lost 2 bases to trimming and J lost 2 bases, with 16 bases between them. Germline V gene sequence: CDR1 SGHVS, CDR2 FNYEAQ. The CDR3 sequence: CASSLRDRDKTYEQYF. The CDR3, as DNA: TGTGCCAGCAGCTTAAGGGACCGGGACAAGACCTACGAGCAGTACTTC.

The genes are TRBV7-9 and TRBJ2-2; 10 nucleotides line up with TRBD2. With V trimmed by 2 bases and J by 6 bases, 3 bases remained unmatched. The CDR3 runs 15 residues. The germline CDR1 and CDR2 sequences are SEHNR and FQNEAQ (reference sequence). The CDR3 sequence: CASSLSLAGAGELFF. CDR3 sequence (DNA): TGTGCCAGCAGCTTAAGCCTAGCGGGAGCCGGGGAGCTGTTTTTT.

The chain employs TRBV6-2 or TRBV6-3 and TRBJ2-3; weak D call: TRBD2 (6 bases). The CDR3 contains 16 residues. V was cut by 4 bases and J by 4 bases, with 18 bases left in between. Looked up from germline, CDR1 is MNHEY and CDR2 is SVGEGT. The CDR3 here is CASSSPSVLSPDTQYF. CDR3 in DNA: TGTGCCAGCAGTTCGCCTAGCGTTTTATCGCCAGATACGCAGTATTTT.

The J gene is TRBJ2-1, the V gene TRBV28; 8 nucleotides line up with TRBD1. The V gene end was trimmed by 6 bases and the J gene end by 3 bases; junction bases not matched to a gene: 7. This CDR3 has 15 amino acids. The germline V gene has CDR1 MDHEN and CDR2 SYDVKM. The CDR3 reads CASSYRQGFYNEQFF. The CDR3 DNA follows: TGTGCCAGCAGCTACCGACAGGGGTTCTACAATGAGCAGTTCTTC.

This clone appeared a few times. CDR3: CASSLRGGFEAFF. In DNA, the CDR3 is TGTGCCAGCAGCTTACGCGGGGGCTTTGAAGCTTTCTTT. V is TRBV11-3 and J is TRBJ1-1; TRBD1 is a possible D gene (6 bases). There are 13 residues in the CDR3. V was trimmed by 2 bases and J by 7 bases, leaving 11 bases between them. CDR1 and CDR2 (germline): SGHNT, YENEEA.

This clone has only one observation. The rearrangement uses TRBV9 and TRBJ2-7; TRBD1 matches 8 bases. Losses at the gene ends were 4 bases for V and 3 bases for J; bases not matched to a gene: 3. Germline V gives CDR1 SGDLS, CDR2 YYNGEE. CDR3 length: 13 amino acids. CDR3 protein: CASSIGQGYEQYF. CDR3 nucleotide sequence: TGTGCCAGCAGCATTGGACAGGGCTACGAGCAGTACTTC.

V usage is TRBV7-9 and J usage is TRBJ2-1; perhaps TRBD1 as D (6 bases). CDR1 is SEHNR, CDR2 FQNEAQ, per germline (reference sequence). Trimming pared 8 bases from V and 2 bases from J, leaving 13 bases between. This CDR3 is 14 amino acids long. CDR3 DNA sequence: TGTGCCAGCGGTACTGACAGGACCTACAATGAGCAGTTCTTC. Its translation: CASGTDRTYNEQFF.